This is a list of T cell receptor beta chains from one sample in a study of T cell changes during pregnancy in multiple sclerosis. Using immunoSEQ multiplex PCR, the repertoire was profiled, and TCRdb retains in-frame clones only, with some absent. The sample lists about 50,000 clones, about 90% occurring once. Sequencing used CD8+ T cells from peripheral blood mononuclear cells, obtained after pregnancy. These receptors were obtained from a female donor with multiple sclerosis, enrolled in a pregnancy study. The CDR3 runs from the conserved cysteine through the conserved F or W. The order of the fields is V gene, clone size, J gene, CDR3 length, D gene, CDR3 protein, CDR3 DNA. The D gene is left open where the match is weak. Clone size is not always given. Where it is, it says once, few, many or a class for expanded clones.

>TRBV6-1|NA|TRBJ1-2|11|NA
CASSEESGYTF
TGTGCCAGCAGTGAAGAGAGCGGCTACACCTTC
>TRBV5-6|NA|TRBJ1-5|14|NA
CASSLGEVSQPQHF
TGTGCCAGCAGCTTGGGTGAGGTGTCTCAGCCCCAGCATTTT
>TRBV27|NA|TRBJ1-2|13|NA
CASSFSTGYGYTF
TGTGCCAGCAGTTTCTCGACAGGTTATGGCTACACCTTC
>TRBV7-6|NA|TRBJ1-4|14|NA
CASSLDNGYEKLFF
TGTGCCAGCAGCTTGGACAACGGATATGAAAAACTGTTTTTT
>TRBV15|NA|TRBJ2-7|14|TRBD1
CATSGDRGLYEQYF
TGTGCCACCAGCGGCGACAGGGGTTTATACGAGCAGTACTTC
>TRBV13|NA|TRBJ2-1|13|NA
CASTLGRGNEQFF
TGTGCCAGCACCCTAGGCAGGGGAAATGAGCAGTTCTTC
>TRBV15|NA|TRBJ1-3|16|TRBD1
CATSRVPGGLGNTIYF
TGTGCCACCAGCAGAGTTCCAGGGGGACTTGGAAACACCATATATTTT
>TRBV9|once|TRBJ2-6|15|NA
CASSPRDSMFDVLTF
TGTGCCAGCAGCCCTCGGGACTCGATGTTCGACGTCCTGACTTTC
>TRBV19|few|TRBJ1-1|16|TRBD1
CASSPTTGIMNTEAFF
TGTGCCAGTAGTCCGACGACAGGGATAATGAACACTGAAGCTTTCTTT
>TRBV10-3|NA|TRBJ1-1|13|NA
CATLINEEAEAFF
TGTGCCACCCTGATTAATGAAGAGGCTGAAGCTTTCTTT
>TRBV11-2|NA|TRBJ2-7|12|TRBD1
CASSLAGGGEYF
TGTGCCAGCAGCTTAGCAGGGGGTGGGGAGTACTTC
>TRBV7-9|NA|TRBJ1-2|17|NA
CASSLPTSPGDFYGYTF
TGTGCCAGCAGCTTACCTACTAGTCCGGGAGACTTCTATGGCTACACCTTC
>TRBV29-1|NA|TRBJ1-2|12|TRBD1
CSVQAGGYGYTF
TGCAGCGTTCAGGCAGGGGGTTATGGCTACACCTTC
>TRBV12-5|NA|TRBJ2-1|18|TRBD2
CASGFGGAGRGDYNEQFF
TGTGCTAGTGGTTTCGGGGGAGCAGGGCGGGGGGACTACAATGAGCAGTTCTTC
>TRBV19|NA|TRBJ2-2|15|NA
CASSMVGGQTGELFF
TGTGCCAGTAGTATGGTAGGGGGTCAGACCGGGGAGCTGTTTTTT
>TRBV9|NA|TRBJ2-2|16|TRBD2
CASSATSGGNTGELFF
TGTGCCAGCAGCGCTACTAGCGGGGGGAACACCGGGGAGCTGTTTTTT
>TRBV15|NA|TRBJ2-7|15|NA
CATSSQAEGSYEQYF
TGTGCCACCAGCAGCCAGGCCGAGGGCTCCTACGAGCAGTACTTC
>TRBV6-5|NA|TRBJ2-2|13|NA
CASSYSEAGELFF
TGTGCCAGCAGTTACTCGGAGGCGGGGGAGCTGTTTTTT
>TRBV5-1|once|TRBJ2-2|18|TRBD1
CASSSDFTGGRSTGELFF
TGCGCCAGCAGCTCCGACTTCACAGGGGGAAGAAGCACCGGGGAGCTGTTTTTT
>TRBV5-1|once|TRBJ1-2|14|TRBD1
CASSPGTGGHGYTF
TGCGCCAGCAGCCCCGGGACAGGGGGACATGGCTACACCTTC